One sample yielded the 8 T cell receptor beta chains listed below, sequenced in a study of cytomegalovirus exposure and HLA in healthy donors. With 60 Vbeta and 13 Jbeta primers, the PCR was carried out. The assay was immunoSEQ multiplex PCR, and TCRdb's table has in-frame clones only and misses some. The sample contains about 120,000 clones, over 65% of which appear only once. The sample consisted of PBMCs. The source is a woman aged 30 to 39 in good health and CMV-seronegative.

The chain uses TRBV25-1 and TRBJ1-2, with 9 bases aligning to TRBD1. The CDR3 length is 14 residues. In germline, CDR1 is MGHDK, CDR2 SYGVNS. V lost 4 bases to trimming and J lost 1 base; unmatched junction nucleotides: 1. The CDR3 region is CASSADRGNYGYTF. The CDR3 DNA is TGTGCCAGCAGTGCGGACAGGGGTAACTATGGCTACACCTTC.

Here the CDR3 reads CAWDRGNTGELFF. Here the CDR3 DNA reads TGTGCCTGGGACAGGGGGAACACCGGGGAGCTGTTTTTT. This sequence joins TRBV30 and TRBJ2-2; 8 bases map to TRBD1. CDR3 length equals 13 residues. The germline CDR1 and CDR2 sequences are GTSNPN and SVGIG (reference sequence). After removal of 5 bases from V and 1 base from J, the junction contained 0 bases not matched to a gene.

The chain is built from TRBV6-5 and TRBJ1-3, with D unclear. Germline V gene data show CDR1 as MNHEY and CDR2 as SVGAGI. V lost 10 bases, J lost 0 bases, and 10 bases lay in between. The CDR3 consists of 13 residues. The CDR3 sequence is CATREDSGNTIYF. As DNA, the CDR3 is TGTGCCACCCGTGAGGACTCTGGAAACACCATATATTTT.

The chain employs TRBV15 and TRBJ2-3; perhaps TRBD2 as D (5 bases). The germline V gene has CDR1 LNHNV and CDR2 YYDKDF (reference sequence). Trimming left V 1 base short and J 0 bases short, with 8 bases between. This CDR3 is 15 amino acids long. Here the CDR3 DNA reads TGTGCCACCAGCAGAGCATCGGGGAGCACAGATACGCAGTATTTT. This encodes CATSRASGSTDTQYF.

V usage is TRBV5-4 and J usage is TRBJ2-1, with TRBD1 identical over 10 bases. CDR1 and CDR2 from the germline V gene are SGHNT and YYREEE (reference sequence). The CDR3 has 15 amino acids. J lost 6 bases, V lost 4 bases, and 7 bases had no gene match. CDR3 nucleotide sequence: TGTGCCAGCAGCAAGCCCGGGACAGGGGCCAATGAGCAGTTCTTC. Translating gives CASSKPGTGANEQFF. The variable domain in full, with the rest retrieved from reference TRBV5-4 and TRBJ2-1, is ETGVTQSPTHLIKTRGQQVTLRCSSQSGHNTVSWYQQALGQGPQFIFQYYREEENGRGNFPPRFSGLQFPNYSSELNVNALELDDSALYLCASSKPGTGANEQFFGPGTRLTVL.

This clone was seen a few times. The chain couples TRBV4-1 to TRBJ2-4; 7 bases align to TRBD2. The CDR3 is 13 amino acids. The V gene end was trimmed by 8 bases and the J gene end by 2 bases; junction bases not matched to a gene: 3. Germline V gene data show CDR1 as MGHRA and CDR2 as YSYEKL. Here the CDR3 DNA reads TGCGCCAGCGAGGGAGGGTCCAAAAACATTCAGTACTTC. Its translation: CASEGGSKNIQYF.

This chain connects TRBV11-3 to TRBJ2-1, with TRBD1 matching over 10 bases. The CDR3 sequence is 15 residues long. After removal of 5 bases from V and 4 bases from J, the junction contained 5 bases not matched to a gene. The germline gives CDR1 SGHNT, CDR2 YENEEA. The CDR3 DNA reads TGTGCCAGCAGCACGGACAGGGGGAATTACAATGAGCAGTTCTTC. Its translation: CASSTDRGNYNEQFF.

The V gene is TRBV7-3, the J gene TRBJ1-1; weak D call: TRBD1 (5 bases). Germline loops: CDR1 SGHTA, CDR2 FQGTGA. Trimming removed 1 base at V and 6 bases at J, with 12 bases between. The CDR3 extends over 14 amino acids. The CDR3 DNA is TGTGCCAGCAGCTTAATAGGCGGGACCTCTGAAGCTTTCTTT. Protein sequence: CASSLIGGTSEAFF. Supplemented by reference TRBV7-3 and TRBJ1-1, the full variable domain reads GAGVSQTPSNKVTEKGKYVELRCDPISGHTALYWYRQSLGQGPEFLIYFQGTGAADDSGLPNDRFFAVRPEGSVSTLKIQRTERGDSAVYLCASSLIGGTSEAFFGQGTRLTVV.